This paragraph covers one TCR beta chain sequence. The antigen is unknown. This record comes from a study of T-cell memory formation after mild COVID-19. Notes on the study in general: Cross-reactive memory appears to have joined, as suggested by some responding clones showing up in pre-infection memory. Balance between CD4 and CD8 was seen in clones contracting day 15 to 85, and a CD4+ lean was seen in later expanders.

TCRdb re-called the 5' RACE reads through MiXCR, storing one row per CDR3 protein. This sample has around 300,000 distinct CDR3 sequences, with approximately 15% found just once. The sequence came from a man younger than 35 who had mild COVID-19 (a few samples of this study predate the infection). Cell type and time point are not known. The source material was PBMCs or a T cell subset sorted from them (not recorded which).

Here the CDR3 reads CASSSADRSTEAFF. CDR3 coding DNA: TGTGCCAGCAGTTCTGCCGACAGGTCCACTGAAGCTTTCTTT. The chain uses TRBV6-6 and TRBJ1-1, with D possibly being TRBD1 (6 bases). CDR3 length: 14 amino acids. V was shortened by 4 bases and J by 4 bases, with 13 bases between the two germline ends. In germline, CDR1 is MNHNY, CDR2 SVGAGI (reference sequence).